This T cell receptor (beta chain) was documented in a study of shared clonotypes between healthy human individuals. Overall study results and limits: Compared with clonotypes that all four donors shared, non-shared clonotypes had lower generation probabilities.

Partitioning of CD4+ cells yielded a CD45RA+ naive subset and a CD45RA-negative memory subset. Roughly 30,000 T cell genomes (around 200 ng DNA) went into each sorted-subset replicate. The authors' processing: Without quality scores, immunoSEQ junctional reads could not be filtered like full-length reads. Clones were read by immunoSEQ multiplex PCR, and TCRdb kept only the in-frame ones, dropping some. V and J calls and clone size follow that table, whereas D and trimming were derived from the DNA. The sample lists approximately 2.3 million clones, 90% to 95% occurring once. As for this clone: As yet, its antigen is unknown.

The CDR3 loop spans 13 amino acids. CDR1 and CDR2 (germline): MRHNA, SNTAGT. V gave up 8 bases and J gave up 0 bases, with 10 bases separating them. The sequence was collected from a young man in good health. Some clones in this sample may be carry-over from other donors' samples. The sample taken for sequencing was naive CD4+ T cells from PBMCs. Specified subset: CD45RA+ positively selected. The gene calls are TRBV6-4 and TRBJ2-5; D remains ambiguous. The CDR3 DNA is TGTGCCAGCGCACTCCGGGACCAAGAGACCCAGTACTTC. This gives the protein CASALRDQETQYF.